Sequencing of this T cell receptor beta chain was carried out in a study of sequential checkpoint blockade in melanoma. At the level of the study: Patients were randomized 1:1 to nivolumab-then-ipilimumab or ipilimumab-then-nivolumab first-line. Both treatment sequences were followed by maintenance nivolumab.

Data came from immunoSEQ multiplex PCR; TCRdb stores just in-frame clones and leaves some out. The sample has 9,500 to 15,000 clones, 82% seen once. Treatment noted: randomized to nivolumab then ipilimumab (arm A) or the reverse (arm B). No patient had prior DNA-damaging chemotherapy. Sorted cells were live CD3+CD8+, lacking CD19 and CD56, from PBMCs. In germline, CDR1 is MNHEY, CDR2 SMNVEV (reference sequence). CDR3 length: 13 amino acids. With V trimmed by 11 bases and J by 7 bases, 6 bases remained unmatched. Material: CD8+ T cells sorted from blood (inferred from file names), obtained from a patient given nivolumab and ipilimumab in sequence. The V gene is TRBV27, the J gene TRBJ2-5; TRBD2 agrees at 14 bases. The sequence was obtained from a human donor with melanoma. CDR3 protein: CARPGLAGVTQYF. Written as DNA, the CDR3 is TGTGCCCGACCGGGACTAGCGGGAGTGACCCAGTACTTC.